These 27 T cell receptor beta chains were sequenced from one sample in a study of T cells after yellow fever vaccination. From the 5' RACE reads, TCRdb called clonotypes with MiXCR, one entry per CDR3 protein. The profile shows 450,000 to 550,000 distinct CDR3 sequences, roughly 19% of them singletons. The sample was PBMCs, taken 15 days after the yellow fever booster vaccination. The receptor source for this set is a man aged 25 to 40 who received the YFV17D yellow fever vaccine.

The chain couples TRBV20-1 to TRBJ2-4, with D possibly TRBD1 on 5 matching bases. The ends were cut back, 7 bases at V and 0 bases at J, with 10 bases in the middle. CDR3 size: 13 residues. Looked up from germline, CDR1 is DFQATT and CDR2 is SNEGSKA (reference sequence). The CDR3 DNA follows: TGCAGTGTGCCAGGGCTAGCCAAAAACATTCAGTACTTC. Protein: CSVPGLAKNIQYF.

This rearrangement joins TRBV25-1 to TRBJ1-2; D gene uncertain. Trimming pared 4 bases from V and 5 bases from J, leaving 11 bases between. There are 13 residues in the CDR3. The V gene's germline CDR1 is MGHDK and CDR2 SYGVNS. DNA of the CDR3: TGTGCCAGCAGTGCCAGCAGCCTTTATGGCTACACCTTC. This translates into CASSASSLYGYTF.

Only a few counts were recorded for this clonotype. The chain uses TRBV20-1 and TRBJ2-7; 8 bases are shared with TRBD1. The J segment lost 2 bases and the V segment lost 3 bases, leaving 6 bases of the junction unmatched. Per germline, CDR1 DFQATT and CDR2 SNEGSKA (reference sequence). This CDR3 is 14 amino acids long. For the CDR3, the DNA is TGCAGTGCTAGCTTTCAGGGGGCCACCTACGAGCAGTACTTC. Protein sequence: CSASFQGATYEQYF.

This clonotype turned up a few times. The rearrangement links TRBV7-2 to TRBJ2-5; D gene unclear. The CDR3 sequence is 14 residues long. CDR1 and CDR2 (germline): SGHTA, FQGNSA. Trimming left V 3 bases short and J 1 base short, with 9 bases between. The CDR3 region has the DNA TGTGCCAGCAGCTTGGTTTGGGTCCAAGAGACCCAGTACTTC. Translating gives CASSLVWVQETQYF.

The chain joins TRBV10-3 to TRBJ2-1; 11 nucleotides line up with TRBD2. The J segment lost 6 bases and the V segment lost 6 bases, leaving 16 bases of the junction unmatched. The CDR3 spans 18 residues. Germline loops: CDR1 ENHRY, CDR2 SYGVKD. CDR3 DNA sequence: TGTGCCATCAGCCCCGGGACTAGCGGTTCAAAATCCCCCAATGAGCAGTTCTTC. Translated: CAISPGTSGSKSPNEQFF.

The chain couples TRBV5-1 to TRBJ2-2, with TRBD1 as a possible D gene (6 bases). The germline gives CDR1 SGHRS, CDR2 YFSETQ. The CDR3 spans 15 residues. V was shortened by 3 bases and J by 3 bases, with 12 bases between the two germline ends. The chain's CDR3 is CASSWNPGDTGELFF. The CDR3 region has the DNA TGCGCCAGCAGCTGGAACCCAGGGGACACCGGGGAGCTGTTTTTT.

The J gene is TRBJ2-3, the V gene TRBV6-1, with 12 bases fitting TRBD1. This CDR3 spans 17 amino acids. Germline V CDR1 and CDR2: MNHNS, SASEGT. V gave up 7 bases and J gave up 6 bases; unmatched junction bases: 14. CDR3 in DNA: TGTGCCAGCAACCGGGACAGGGGGCTTAAGCGGGAGGATACGCAGTATTTT. As protein: CASNRDRGLKREDTQYF.

The CDR3 region is CASSGSGTGLAEQYF. In DNA, the CDR3 is TGTGCCAGCAGCGGGTCTGGGACAGGGTTGGCCGAGCAGTACTTC. This chain joins TRBV7-8 and TRBJ2-7, with 9 bases aligning to TRBD1. The CDR3 is made up of 15 amino acids. V lost 5 bases and J lost 6; bases outside the gene matches: 11. The V gene's germline CDR1 is SGHVS and CDR2 FQNEAQ. The whole variable domain, remainder taken from reference TRBV7-8 and TRBJ2-7, is GAGVSQSPRYKVAKRGQDVALRCDPISGHVSLFWYQQALGQGPEFLTYFQNEAQLDKSGLPSDRFFAERPEGSVSTLKIQRTQQEDSAVYLCASSGSGTGLAEQYFGPGTRLTVT.

This clonotype has a handful of counts. This CDR3 is CASSPEQGNTGELFF. DNA of the CDR3: TGTGCCAGCAGCCCCGAACAGGGGAACACCGGGGAGCTGTTTTTT. The chain joins TRBV12-3 or TRBV12-4 to TRBJ2-2; possibly TRBD1 for D (6 bases). With 6 bases removed from V and 1 base from J, the gap between germline ends came to 12 bases. This CDR3 has 15 residues.

This clonotype occurred a few times. The V and J genes are TRBV20-1 and TRBJ2-5, with 7 bases aligning to TRBD1. Trimming took 3 bases from V and 3 from J; bases not matched to a gene: 13. Germline CDR1 reads DFQATT; CDR2 reads SNEGSKA (reference sequence). The CDR3 spans 16 residues. The CDR3 nucleotides are TGCAGTGCTAGGGGAACGGCAACAGGGGCTGAAGAGACCCAGTACTTC. Translating it yields CSARGTATGAEETQYF.

There are a few counts of this clonotype. The V gene is TRBV6-1, the J gene TRBJ2-7; perhaps TRBD1 as D (6 bases). CDR1 is MNHNS and CDR2 is SASEGT in the germline V gene. The CDR3 covers 14 residues. Trimming removed 5 bases from V and 2 bases from J, with 13 bases in between. The CDR3: CASSPAGAPYEQYF. CDR3 nucleotide sequence: TGTGCCAGCAGTCCGGCAGGGGCACCCTACGAGCAGTACTTC.

V usage is TRBV7-2 and J usage is TRBJ1-3, with a weak D call TRBD1 (5 bases). The CDR3 runs to 14 residues. V lost 4 bases and J lost 4, with 11 bases in between. Germline lookup yields CDR1 SGHTA and CDR2 FQGNSA. CDR3: CASSSRGGGNTIYF. DNA of the CDR3: TGTGCCAGCAGCTCAAGGGGTGGAGGAAACACCATATATTTT.

This clonotype was recorded at least ten times. The rearrangement uses TRBV5-1 and TRBJ1-4, with D uncertain. CDR3 length: 11 amino acids. Germline V gene lookup returns CDR1 SGHRS and CDR2 YFSETQ. The V end lost 1 base, the J end lost 5 bases, and 0 bases lay between the germline ends. DNA for the CDR3: TGCGCCAGCAGCTTGAATGAAAAACTGTTTTTT. It is translated as CASSLNEKLFF. The whole variable domain, remainder taken from reference TRBV5-1 and TRBJ1-4, is KAGVTQTPRYLIKTRGQQVTLSCSPISGHRSVSWYQQTPGQGLQFLFEYFSETQRNKGNFPGRFSGRQFSNSRSEMNVSTLELGDSALYLCASSLNEKLFFGSGTQLSVL.

The chain links TRBV7-2 to TRBJ2-2; D is unresolved. Germline-derived CDR1 and CDR2 are SGHTA and FQGNSA. The CDR3 extends over 14 amino acids. With 1 base removed from V and 7 bases from J, the gap between germline ends came to 10 bases. Here the CDR3 reads CASSLVGKDGELFF. In DNA form, the CDR3 reads TGTGCCAGCAGCTTAGTGGGAAAGGACGGGGAGCTGTTTTTT.

The chain uses TRBV28 and TRBJ2-7; tentative D call: TRBD1 (5 bases). The CDR3 spans 14 residues. Germline V gene lookup returns CDR1 MDHEN and CDR2 SYDVKM. V was pared by 6 bases and J by 13 bases, with 25 bases between. CDR3 nucleotide sequence: TGTGCCAGCAGCGCAAGTTGGGGCAGACTGGGGCAATACTTC. Translation gives CASSASWGRLGQYF.

The rearrangement joins TRBV6-5 to TRBJ2-7; 7 bases are shared with TRBD1. Trimming cost V 5 bases and J 8 bases; bases outside gene matches: 3. CDR3 size: 11 residues. CDR1 and CDR2 from the germline V gene are MNHEY and SVGAGI. DNA of the CDR3: TGTGCCAGCAGTCAGGGACAGCAGCAGTACTTC. This sequence encodes CASSQGQQQYF.

This clonotype was observed a few times. The CDR3 region is CASSHTGRGSDYGYTF. DNA for the CDR3: TGTGCCAGCAGCCACACCGGGAGGGGCTCGGACTATGGCTACACCTTC. The V call is TRBV7-9, the J call TRBJ1-2; the D gene is possibly TRBD1 (5 bases). The V end lost 5 bases, the J end lost 3 bases, and 19 bases lay between the germline ends. CDR1 and CDR2 from the germline V gene are SEHNR and FQNEAQ (reference sequence). The CDR3 sequence is 16 residues long. The full variable domain, rest sourced from reference TRBV7-9 and TRBJ1-2, is DTGVSQNPRHKITKRGQNVTFRCDPISEHNRLYWYRQTLGQGPEFLTYFQNEAQLEKSRLLSDRFSAERPKGSFSTLEIQRTEQGDSAMYLCASSHTGRGSDYGYTFGSGTRLTVV.

The chain combines TRBV20-1 with TRBJ1-2; D possibly corresponds to TRBD1 (5 bases). The germline gives CDR1 DFQATT, CDR2 SNEGSKA (reference sequence). V lost 0 bases and J 7 bases, leaving 15 bases between the germline ends. CDR3 size: 14 residues. The CDR3, as DNA: TGCAGTGCTAGAGAGGAGGGGTTGCCTTTTGGCTACACCTTC. Residues: CSAREEGLPFGYTF.

This chain connects TRBV12-3 or TRBV12-4 to TRBJ1-5; 8 bases fit TRBD1. V lost 5 bases and J lost 12; bases outside the gene matches: 6. CDR3 size: 12 residues. CDR3: CASSKQGGLQHF. Here the CDR3 DNA reads TGTGCCAGCAGTAAACAGGGGGGACTCCAGCATTTT.

The chain is built from TRBV29-1 and TRBJ2-3; the match to TRBD2 covers 14 bases. From germline, CDR1 is SQVTM and CDR2 ANQGSEA. The CDR3 has 17 amino acids. With 2 bases clipped from V and 3 bases from J, the junction kept 7 bases outside the gene matches. The CDR3 reads CSVERGLAGVGTDTQYF. In DNA, the CDR3 is TGCAGCGTTGAACGGGGACTAGCGGGAGTTGGTACAGATACGCAGTATTTT.

This clonotype was picked up a small number of times. The rearrangement joins TRBV20-1 to TRBJ2-4; D call uncertain. The CDR3 totals 15 residues. The V gene's germline CDR1 is DFQATT and CDR2 SNEGSKA (reference sequence). Trimming took off 4 bases at V and 0 bases at J, with 13 bases between the two ends. CDR3 in DNA: TGCAGTGCTAAGGTCGGCGGTAAAGCCAAAAACATTCAGTACTTC. The encoded protein is CSAKVGGKAKNIQYF.

This chain joins TRBV6-5 and TRBJ1-1; D call uncertain. CDR1 is MNHEY and CDR2 is SVGAGI in the germline V gene. Trimming shortened V by 5 bases and J by 11 bases, and 9 bases separated the two germline ends. The CDR3 is made up of 10 amino acids. The CDR3, as DNA: TGTGCCAGCAGTGCACCGAGGGCTTTCTTT. Its translation: CASSAPRAFF.

The chain carries TRBV7-9 and TRBJ2-3, with no clear D. The CDR3 is made up of 14 amino acids. CDR1 SEHNR and CDR2 FQNEAQ come from the germline V gene (reference sequence). V shed 5 bases and J shed 2 bases, with 11 bases lying between them. CDR3 nucleotides: TGTGCCAGCAGCCTCTTCCCTAACACAGATACGCAGTATTTT. It specifies CASSLFPNTDTQYF.

This clonotype appeared a few times. The chain combines TRBV18 with TRBJ2-1; 14 bases agree with TRBD2. V lost 3 bases to trimming and J lost 8 bases; unmatched junction nucleotides: 3. This CDR3 contains 15 residues. CDR1 and CDR2 from the germline V gene are KGHSH and LQKENI. The CDR3 loop is CASSPGTSGSYEQFF. In nucleotides, the CDR3 is TGTGCCAGCTCACCCGGGACTAGCGGGAGCTATGAGCAGTTCTTC.

This clonotype was detected a few times. This chain uses TRBV25-1 with TRBJ2-1; 11 positions agree with TRBD2. V was clipped by 7 bases and J by 7 bases; unmatched bases: 6. Germline V gives CDR1 MGHDK, CDR2 SYGVNS. The CDR3 length is 14 residues. The CDR3, as DNA: TGTGCCAGCACTCTAGCGGGAGGCCATAATGAGCAGTTCTTC. It yields the protein CASTLAGGHNEQFF.

This clonotype was recorded a few times. The gene calls are TRBV4-3 and TRBJ2-7, with 9 bases identical to TRBD2. This CDR3 has 16 amino acids. The germline V gene encodes CDR1 LGHNA and CDR2 YSLEER. The V and J ends lost 0 bases and 7 bases, in that order; junction bases with no gene match: 10. CDR3 DNA: TGCGCCAGCAGCCAAGATTGGCGGGAGGGCCGTGTTGAGCAGTACTTC. Translated: CASSQDWREGRVEQYF.

This clonotype was counted at least ten times. The chain couples TRBV5-1 to TRBJ2-7, with D perhaps matching TRBD1 (6 bases). CDR3 length: 14 residues. Looked up from germline, CDR1 is SGHRS and CDR2 is YFSETQ. V lost 4 bases and J 1 base, leaving 12 bases between the germline ends. CDR3 sequence reads: CASSLQGGSYEQYF. The CDR3 DNA reads TGCGCCAGCAGCCTCCAAGGGGGTTCCTACGAGCAGTACTTC.